This TCR beta chain appears in the sequencing data of a study of cytomegalovirus exposure and HLA in healthy donors. Researchers ran the PCR with 60 Vbeta and 13 Jbeta primers. Sequenced by immunoSEQ multiplex PCR; TCRdb stores in-frame clones only, minus some. In total, the table holds 96,000 or so clones. Details on this clone: What it binds is unknown.

The V gene's germline CDR1 is LGHNA and CDR2 YNFKEQ. V lost 1 base to trimming and J lost 1 base, with 14 bases between them. This CDR3 has 17 amino acids. The study's findings and limits: It was shown in a later analysis that HLA-associated TCR beta chains were more clonally expanded than other, equally common chains. With later analysis, a missense DCLRE1C variant became linked to TCR beta V- and J-gene trimming. HLA alleles were associated with around 17,000 TCR beta sequences in a later analysis at 0.05 false discovery rate.

Sequenced: PBMCs. The source is a girl aged 10 to 17 in good health and CMV-seropositive. The rearrangement uses TRBV4-2 and TRBJ2-4; a possible D gene is TRBD1 (5 bases). The chain's CDR3 is CASSQVKGQLAKNIQYF. The CDR3 nucleotides are TGTGCCAGCAGCCAAGTGAAGGGGCAGTTGGCCAAAAACATTCAGTACTTC.